This T cell receptor (beta chain) came from a study of T cells in Graves' hyperthyroidism and ophthalmopathy. Study findings and constraints: Appearing also in blood were most of the thyroid clonotypes expanded above 0.001.

Patients with uncontrolled infections, other autoimmune diseases, pregnancy or lactation were excluded. Germline V gene lookup returns CDR1 ENHRY and CDR2 SYGVKD. The CDR3 is made up of 16 amino acids. Comment on this clonotype: Antigen unknown. One end of the junction fails to match germline, which may point to a read error.

TCR beta CDR3 regions were amplified from RNA. First-round RT-PCR targeting the TCR CDR3 was performed with the HTBI primer set. One entry per CDR3 protein results from TCRdb running MiXCR on the multiplex PCR reads. Here the sample spans 700,000 to 850,000 distinct CDR3 sequences, roughly 32% being singletons. The genes are TRBV10-3 and TRBJ2-6, with 9 bases identical to TRBD1. Sequencing was performed on blood. This receptor was obtained from a woman in her 40s with Graves' hyperthyroidism. Here the CDR3 reads CASSPWDRAGANVLTF. In DNA, the CDR3 is TGTGCCAGCAGTCCCTGGGACAGGGCTGGGGCCAACGTCCTGACTTTC.